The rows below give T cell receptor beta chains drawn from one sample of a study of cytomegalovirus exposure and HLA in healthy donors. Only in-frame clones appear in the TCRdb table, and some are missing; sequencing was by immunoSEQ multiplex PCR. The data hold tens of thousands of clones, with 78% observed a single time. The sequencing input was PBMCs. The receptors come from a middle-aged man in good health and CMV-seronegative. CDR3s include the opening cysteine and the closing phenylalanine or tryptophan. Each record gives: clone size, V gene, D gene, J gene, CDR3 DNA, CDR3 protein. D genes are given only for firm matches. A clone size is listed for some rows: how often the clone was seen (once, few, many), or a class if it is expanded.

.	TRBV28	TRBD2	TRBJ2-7	TGTGCCAGCAGGACTAGCGGGAAGAATTTCGAGCAGTACTTC	CASRTSGKNFEQYF
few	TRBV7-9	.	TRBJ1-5	TGTGCCAGCAGCATCGGGAGTCAGCCCCAGCATTTT	CASSIGSQPQHF
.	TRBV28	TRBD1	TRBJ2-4	TGTGCCAGCAGGCAGGACAGGGGACCAATAAACATTCAGTACTTC	CASRQDRGPINIQYF
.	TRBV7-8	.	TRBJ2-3	TGTGCCAGCAGCGAACGGAACTTTGGAGGGACAGATACGCAGTATTTT	CASSERNFGGTDTQYF
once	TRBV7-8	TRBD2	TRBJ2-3	TGTGCCAGCAGCTTAGAGCGCGGGAGTACAGATACGCAGTATTTT	CASSLERGSTDTQYF
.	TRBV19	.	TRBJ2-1	TGTGCCAGTAGTATAGGGCCCCCAAGTGAGCAGTTCTTC	CASSIGPPSEQFF
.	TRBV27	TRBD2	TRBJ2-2	TGTGCCAGCAGTTTCGTCATTCCAGCGGGAGGATACACCGGGGAGCTGTTTTTT	CASSFVIPAGGYTGELFF
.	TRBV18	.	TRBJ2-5	TGTGCCAGCTCACCCCTAAGGGGAGGCAGAGGAGAGACCCAGTACTTC	CASSPLRGGRGETQYF
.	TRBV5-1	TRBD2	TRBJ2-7	TGCGCCAGCAGCTTTCTGGCGGGAGGAAGCTCCTACGAGCAGTACTTC	CASSFLAGGSSYEQYF
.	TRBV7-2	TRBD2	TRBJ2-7	TGTGCCAGCAGCCTCGGTTTAGCGGGAGTATACGAGCAGTACTTC	CASSLGLAGVYEQYF
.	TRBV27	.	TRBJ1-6	TGTGCCAGCAGTCAGTATGCCTCACCCCTCCACTTT	CASSQYASPLHF
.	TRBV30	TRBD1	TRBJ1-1	TGTGCCTGGAGTGTACGGACAGGGATGAACACTGAAGCTTTCTTT	CAWSVRTGMNTEAFF
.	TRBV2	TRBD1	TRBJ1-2	TGTGCCAGCAGTCCAGGACAGGGGGCATATGGCTACACCTTC	CASSPGQGAYGYTF
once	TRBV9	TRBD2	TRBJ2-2	TGTGCCAGCAGCGCTTACCTAGCGGGAAGCGGGGAGCTGTTTTTT	CASSAYLAGSGELFF